Each of the 20 T cell receptor beta chains below was sequenced from the same sample in a study of graft-versus-host responses after intestinal transplantation. Each mixed lymphocyte reaction held approximately 200,000 CFSE-labeled responders and approximately 200,000 irradiated violet-dye-labeled stimulators. This table comes from immunoSEQ multiplex PCR, and its TCRdb copy is limited to in-frame clones, with some not included. The repertoire has tens of thousands of clones, roughly 33% of them found once; the top ten carry about 9.3%. Sample: alloreactive CD8+ T cells from a mixed lymphocyte reaction culture, taken before intestinal transplant. The subset here: CFSE-low proliferating T cells sorted from roughly 6-day pre-transplant mixed lymphocyte reaction (GvH or HvG direction). These receptors were collected from a human patient who received an intestinal transplant.

This chain joins TRBV4-3 and TRBJ2-7, with a weak D call TRBD1 (5 bases). The V end was cut by 0 bases, the J end by 6 bases, with 15 bases between. The germline V gene encodes CDR1 LGHNA and CDR2 YSLEER. The CDR3 covers 15 residues. CDR3 DNA: TGCGCCAGCAGCCAAGAGACAGCAAAGTGGGGCGAGCAGTACTTC. Translation: CASSQETAKWGEQYF.

The rearrangement joins TRBV6-5 to TRBJ2-7; D is unresolved. Germline V gene sequence: CDR1 MNHEY, CDR2 SVGAGI. The CDR3 is made up of 13 amino acids. V was pared by 0 bases and J by 4 bases, with 7 bases between. CDR3 sequence: CASSYSFQYEQYF. DNA of the CDR3: TGTGCCAGCAGTTACTCTTTCCAATACGAGCAGTACTTC.

V is TRBV7-6 and J is TRBJ2-2, with 7 bases matching TRBD2. Germline lookup yields CDR1 SGHVS and CDR2 FNYEAQ. The V segment lost 1 base and the J segment 1 base; nucleotides outside the gene matches: 3. The CDR3 is 16 amino acids. CDR3: CASSLGASGNTGELFF. For the CDR3, the DNA is TGTGCCAGCAGCTTAGGGGCTAGCGGGAACACCGGGGAGCTGTTTTTT. The entire variable domain, with the rest obtained from reference TRBV7-6 and TRBJ2-2, is as follows: GAGVSQSPRYKVTKRGQDVALRCDPISGHVSLYWYRQALGQGPEFLTYFNYEAQQDKSGLPNDRFSAERPEGSISTLTIQRTEQRDSAMYRCASSLGASGNTGELFFGEGSRLTVL.

This clone turned up a few times. The chain combines TRBV5-6 with TRBJ1-2; D uncertain. The CDR3 loop spans 17 amino acids. Germline-derived CDR1 and CDR2 are SGHDT and YYEEEE. V shed 2 bases and J shed 1 base, with 18 bases lying between them. The CDR3 loop is CASSFSPEPDGNYGYTF. In DNA, the CDR3 is TGTGCCAGCAGCTTTTCTCCGGAACCCGACGGTAACTATGGCTACACCTTC.

The sample holds a few counts of this clone. CDR3 sequence reads: CASSLLAGEGTGELFF. The CDR3 DNA reads as TGCGCCAGCAGCCTACTAGCGGGAGAAGGCACCGGGGAGCTGTTTTTT. This rearrangement joins TRBV4-1 to TRBJ2-2; 11 nucleotides line up with TRBD2. The trim removed 4 bases at V and 4 bases at J, leaving 5 bases unmatched. Looked up from germline, CDR1 is MGHRA and CDR2 is YSYEKL. The CDR3 is 16 amino acids.

This clone was counted only a few times. This chain uses TRBV13 with TRBJ1-6, with a tentative D call TRBD1 (6 bases). Germline V lookup: CDR1 PRHDT, CDR2 FYEKMQ (reference sequence). The V end lost 5 bases, the J end lost 0 bases, and 14 bases lay between the germline ends. CDR3 length equals 17 residues. The CDR3 DNA reads TGTGCCAGCAGCCGTCCGGGGGCTGACTCCTATAATTCACCCCTCCACTTT. Translating it yields CASSRPGADSYNSPLHF. The full variable domain, with the rest looked up from reference TRBV13 and TRBJ1-6, is AAGVIQSPRHLIKEKRETATLKCYPIPRHDTVYWYQQGPGQDPQFLISFYEKMQSDKGSIPDRFSAQQFSDYHSELNMSSLELGDSALYFCASSRPGADSYNSPLHFGNGTRLTVT.

This clone was detected only a few times. The V call is TRBV6-1, the J call TRBJ2-1; TRBD2 might be the D (6 bases). Trimming cost V 8 bases and J 10 bases, with 15 bases left between them. Germline CDR1 is MNHNS and CDR2 is SASEGT. This CDR3 is built from 12 residues. This chain's CDR3 is CASLPGEEEQFF. The DNA of the CDR3 is TGTGCCAGCCTGCCGGGAGAGGAAGAGCAGTTCTTC.

This clone was found a few times. The junction and the germline gene differ at one end; a read error may be behind it. CDR3 loop: CASSTGGVEQYF. In nucleotides, the CDR3 is TGTGCCAGCAGTACAGGGGGGGTCGAGCAGTACTTC. The genes are TRBV10-3 and TRBJ2-7; D may be TRBD1 (8 bases). CDR3 length: 12 amino acids. CDR1 and CDR2 (germline): ENHRY, SYGVKD.

This rearrangement joins TRBV4-1 to TRBJ1-1; 8 bases agree with TRBD1. The trim removed 3 bases at V and 3 bases at J, leaving 6 bases unmatched. Germline V lookup: CDR1 MGHRA, CDR2 YSYEKL. CDR3 length equals 15 residues. This CDR3 reads CASSHPGTGDTEAFF. In nucleotides, the CDR3 is TGCGCCAGCAGCCACCCGGGGACAGGTGACACTGAAGCTTTCTTT.

This chain joins TRBV7-2 and TRBJ2-7; unclear D gene. Trimming stripped 2 bases from V and 3 bases from J, with 8 bases between. This CDR3 is built from 13 residues. Germline CDR1 and CDR2: SGHTA and FQGNSA. In DNA form, the CDR3 reads TGTGCCAGCAGCTTAATAGGCGACTACGAGCAGTACTTC. Translation gives CASSLIGDYEQYF.

The V and J genes are TRBV7-9 and TRBJ2-1; D uncertain. The V end was cut by 5 bases, the J end by 4 bases, with 12 bases between. CDR1 is SEHNR, CDR2 FQNEAQ, per germline (reference sequence). This CDR3 is 14 amino acids long. The CDR3, as DNA: TGTGCCAGCAGCCTTCGCCCCCTTTACAATGAGCAGTTCTTC. Translated: CASSLRPLYNEQFF.

The chain uses TRBV19 and TRBJ2-1, with 8 bases lining up with TRBD2. The CDR3 consists of 14 residues. V was pared by 4 bases and J by 7 bases, with 6 bases of the junction left unmatched. From germline, CDR1 is LNHDA and CDR2 SQIVND (reference sequence). The DNA for the CDR3 is TGTGCCAGTAGTAGGGCTAGCGGGCTGAATGAGCAGTTCTTC. It is translated as CASSRASGLNEQFF.

This clone occurred a few times. The rearrangement joins TRBV4-3 to TRBJ2-7; D may be TRBD2 (6 bases). V gave up 3 bases and J gave up 2 bases, with 14 bases separating them. The CDR3 length is 15 residues. Germline CDR1 is LGHNA and CDR2 is YSLEER. The CDR3 DNA is TGCGCCAGCAGCCAGGCGGGGTTAGGGACCTACGAGCAGTACTTC. Its translation is CASSQAGLGTYEQYF.

This clone was recorded a few times. CDR3 nucleotide sequence: TGTGCCAGCAGCCAAGATGCGGCAGACCCATCATCATTCTGGGGTTCCTATGGCTACACCTTC. Its translation is CASSQDAADPSSFWGSYGYTF. V usage is TRBV4-2 and J usage is TRBJ1-2; D not certain. Trimming pared 0 bases from V and 4 bases from J, leaving 30 bases between. This CDR3 is 21 amino acids long. Germline values: CDR1 LGHNA, CDR2 YNFKEQ.

The chain combines TRBV9 with TRBJ2-3; weak D call: TRBD1 (6 bases). The CDR3 covers 14 residues. Trimming shortened V by 4 bases and J by 0 bases, and 9 bases separated the two germline ends. Per the germline V gene, CDR1 is SGDLS and CDR2 is YYNGEE. CDR3 sequence: CASSPQGSTDTQYF. CDR3 coding DNA: TGTGCCAGCAGCCCACAGGGTAGCACAGATACGCAGTATTTT.

Judged by abundance, this clone is medium-sized. The rearrangement links TRBV27 to TRBJ2-7; TRBD2 aligns across 8 bases. The CDR3 extends over 14 amino acids. V gave up 6 bases and J gave up 3 bases; unmatched junction bases: 7. CDR1 MNHEY and CDR2 SMNVEV come from the germline V gene (reference sequence). CDR3 DNA sequence: TGTGCCAGCAGCTACAGCGGGGGAGGCTACGAGCAGTACTTC. Translation: CASSYSGGGYEQYF.

This clone was counted between two and nine times. V usage is TRBV7-3 and J usage is TRBJ2-5; tentatively, D is TRBD1 or TRBD2 (5 bases each). This CDR3 comprises 15 residues. V was trimmed by 5 bases and J by 2 bases, leaving 15 bases between them. Germline V CDR1 and CDR2: SGHTA, FQGTGA. CDR3 sequence: CASSTSGTPQETQYF. CDR3 DNA sequence: TGTGCCAGCAGCACTTCCGGGACCCCGCAAGAGACCCAGTACTTC.

This clone occurred a few times. V and J are TRBV4-1 and TRBJ2-5; D may be TRBD1 (7 bases). This CDR3 region has 17 residues. Germline CDR1 MGHRA, CDR2 YSYEKL. The V end lost 2 bases, the J end lost 5 bases, and 21 bases lay between the germline ends. The CDR3 sequence is CASSQQLGGGQRETQYF. The DNA of the CDR3 is TGCGCCAGCAGCCAACAATTAGGAGGGGGCCAAAGGGAGACCCAGTACTTC.

V is TRBV10-3 and J is TRBJ1-6, with TRBD1 as a possible D gene (5 bases). The germline V gene has CDR1 ENHRY and CDR2 SYGVKD. The CDR3 covers 13 residues. The ends were cut back, 6 bases at V and 7 bases at J, with 10 bases in the middle. CDR3 bases: TGTGCCATCAGCCCGAGGGGAAATTCACCCCTCCACTTT. This gives the protein CAISPRGNSPLHF.

The chain uses TRBV7-9 and TRBJ2-3; 12 nucleotides agree with TRBD1. The CDR3 covers 17 residues. Germline-derived CDR1 and CDR2 are SEHNR and FQNEAQ (reference sequence). J gave up 8 bases and V 4 bases, and 13 bases lay outside the gene matches. The CDR3 sequence is CASSWPGQGAEGGTQYF. The DNA of the CDR3 is TGTGCCAGCAGCTGGCCGGGACAGGGGGCCGAAGGGGGTACGCAGTATTTT.